The next 22 T cell receptor beta chains were all read from a single sample in a study of blood T cell repertoires in COVID-19 (dated by TCRdb to between 2020 and 2021). Libraries were constructed by the immunoSEQ multiplex PCR assay. This is the immuneACCESS table as TCRdb keeps it, with only in-frame sequences that have V and J called. A part of the clones is gone; compared with another copy, unresolved V genes explain less than half, and the rest is unexplained. The table for this sample lists some 97,000 clones; around 88% of them were counted only once. Roughly 5% of the sample rests with the top ten. The sample comprised peripheral blood. Receptor source: a human donor in a cohort sampled during active COVID-19.

This rearrangement joins TRBV5-1 to TRBJ2-7, with 7 bases aligning to TRBD1. The germline CDR1 and CDR2 sequences are SGHRS and YFSETQ. V was pared by 5 bases and J by 2 bases, with 7 bases of the junction left unmatched. The CDR3 loop spans 14 amino acids. CDR3 bases: TGCGCCAGCAGTCGCCAGGGGGATACCTACGAGCAGTACTTC. Protein sequence: CASSRQGDTYEQYF.

This rearrangement joins TRBV30 to TRBJ2-3; the D gene is possibly TRBD2 (6 bases). With 4 bases removed from V and 5 bases from J, the gap between germline ends came to 13 bases. CDR1 and CDR2 (germline): GTSNPN, SVGIG (reference sequence). CDR3 length equals 13 residues. The CDR3, as DNA: TGTGCCTGGATGGGGGAGGCCATAGATACGCAGTATTTT. Amino acid sequence: CAWMGEAIDTQYF.

The chain uses TRBV7-2 and TRBJ2-2; possibly TRBD2 for D (6 bases). The CDR3 spans 15 residues. From germline, CDR1 is SGHTA and CDR2 FQGNSA. The V gene lost 0 bases and the J gene lost 2 bases, with 7 bases spanning the gap. The CDR3 loop reads CASSLAGLNTGELFF. The CDR3 DNA is TGTGCCAGCAGCTTAGCGGGACTTAACACCGGGGAGCTGTTTTTT.

This chain uses TRBV3-1 (or the pseudogene TRBV3-2) with TRBJ2-1; the D gene is possibly TRBD2 (7 bases). This CDR3 region has 16 residues. CDR1 is LGHDT and CDR2 is YNNKEL in the germline V gene (reference sequence). The germline V and J ends were trimmed by 10 bases and 7 bases, with 26 bases remaining between them. The CDR3 coding sequence is TGTGCCACCGCAAGACAGGCGGGAGTACGGCCGAATGAGCAGTTCTTC. Translating it yields CATARQAGVRPNEQFF.

The CDR3 nucleotides are TGTGCCAGCAGAATTACATCGGGTCAGCCCCAGCATTTT. It specifies CASRITSGQPQHF. The rearrangement uses TRBV12-3 or TRBV12-4 and TRBJ1-5; D remains unclear. Trimming shortened V by 6 bases and J by 6 bases, and 12 bases separated the two germline ends. The CDR3 has 13 residues.

V gene TRBV27 combines with J gene TRBJ2-3; 10 nucleotides agree with TRBD2. V lost 5 bases to trimming and J lost 4 bases; unmatched junction nucleotides: 3. The CDR3 totals 14 residues. Germline assignment: CDR1 MNHEY and CDR2 SMNVEV (reference sequence). CDR3 loop: CASSPLAGADTQYF. In DNA, the CDR3 is TGTGCCAGCAGTCCTCTAGCGGGAGCAGATACGCAGTATTTT.

The V gene is TRBV5-1, the J gene TRBJ1-3, with 7 positions matching TRBD1. With 2 bases clipped from V and 0 bases from J, the junction kept 5 bases outside the gene matches. The CDR3 sequence is 16 residues long. Germline values: CDR1 SGHRS, CDR2 YFSETQ. The DNA of the CDR3 is TGCGCCAGCAGCTTATCGACAGGGAACTCTGGAAACACCATATATTTT. It translates to CASSLSTGNSGNTIYF.

This clone was observed a single time. The V and J genes are TRBV6-2 or TRBV6-3 and TRBJ2-1; 10 bases fit TRBD2. Losses at the gene ends were 5 bases for V and 4 bases for J; bases not matched to a gene: 2. The CDR3 covers 14 residues. Germline CDR1 is MNHEY and CDR2 is SVGEGT. This CDR3 reads CASSGLAEYNEQFF. CDR3 DNA: TGTGCCAGCAGTGGACTAGCGGAGTACAATGAGCAGTTCTTC.

This chain links TRBV29-1 with TRBJ1-2; 7 nucleotides match TRBD1. The V gene end was trimmed by 5 bases and the J gene end by 1 base; junction bases not matched to a gene: 10. In germline, CDR1 is SQVTM, CDR2 ANQGSEA. There are 15 residues in the CDR3. The CDR3 protein is CSVTPGAGGNYGYTF. CDR3 DNA: TGCAGCGTTACCCCCGGGGCAGGGGGTAACTATGGCTACACCTTC.

The chain recombines TRBV4-3 with TRBJ2-1; TRBD2 agrees at 9 bases. The CDR3 has 15 residues. V was pared by 2 bases and J by 6 bases, with 5 bases of the junction left unmatched. Germline CDR1 LGHNA, CDR2 YSLEER. DNA of the CDR3: TGCGCCAGCAGCCAAAGACTAGCGGAAGCCAATGAGCAGTTCTTC. It encodes CASSQRLAEANEQFF.

This clone was recorded a few times. The genes are TRBV3-1 (or the pseudogene TRBV3-2) and TRBJ2-3; TRBD2 matches 12 bases. This CDR3 has 18 residues. Germline V gene lookup returns CDR1 LGHDT and CDR2 YNNKEL (reference sequence). The ends lost 0 bases at V and 2 bases at J; junction bases unmatched: 6. CDR3 nucleotide sequence: TGTGCCAGCAGCCAAGATGGGGCTAGCGGGAGGGCCACAGATACGCAGTATTTT. It is translated as CASSQDGASGRATDTQYF.

The rearrangement uses TRBV7-8 and TRBJ1-5; 7 bases match TRBD1. Germline V gene data show CDR1 as SGHVS and CDR2 as FQNEAQ. This CDR3 spans 15 amino acids. V lost 6 bases to trimming and J lost 2 bases; unmatched junction nucleotides: 7. CDR3 in amino acids: CASSYDRAGNQPQHF. In DNA, the CDR3 is TGTGCCAGCAGTTATGACAGGGCCGGCAATCAGCCCCAGCATTTT.

DNA of the CDR3: TGTGCCAGCAGTTTATCGGCAGGCCCCTACGAGCAGTACTTC. Amino acids: CASSLSAGPYEQYF. The chain combines TRBV28 with TRBJ2-7; D uncertain. Trimming removed 1 base from V and 2 bases from J, with 9 bases in between. Germline assignment: CDR1 MDHEN and CDR2 SYDVKM. The CDR3 spans 14 residues.

V usage is TRBV19 and J usage is TRBJ2-7, with 10 bases fitting TRBD2. The germline V gene encodes CDR1 LNHDA and CDR2 SQIVND (reference sequence). This CDR3 contains 16 residues. J gave up 4 bases and V 5 bases, and 11 bases lay outside the gene matches. The CDR3 nucleotides read TGTGCCAGTAGTCGAGCGGGAGGGCCTCAAGGATACGAGCAGTACTTC. It encodes CASSRAGGPQGYEQYF.

The gene calls are TRBV7-9 and TRBJ2-1, with TRBD2 matching 8 bases. The J segment lost 4 bases and the V segment lost 8 bases, leaving 10 bases of the junction unmatched. The CDR3 totals 15 residues. Germline CDR1 is SEHNR and CDR2 is FQNEAQ (reference sequence). The CDR3 reads CASAAFSGVYNEQFF. The DNA of the CDR3 is TGTGCCAGCGCTGCGTTTAGCGGGGTTTACAATGAGCAGTTCTTC.

This clone was found a few times. V and J are TRBV4-1 and TRBJ2-7; 10 nucleotides line up with TRBD1. The CDR3 has 16 residues. In germline, CDR1 is MGHRA, CDR2 YSYEKL. The V gene end was trimmed by 3 bases and the J gene end by 2 bases; junction bases not matched to a gene: 7. CDR3 sequence: CASSHPGQGTPYEQYF. Here the CDR3 DNA reads TGCGCCAGCAGCCACCCGGGACAGGGGACCCCCTACGAGCAGTACTTC.

V is TRBV18 and J is TRBJ2-7, with 7 bases that match TRBD1. The ends lost 3 bases at V and 2 bases at J; junction bases unmatched: 4. CDR3 length: 14 residues. Germline CDR1 and CDR2: KGHSH and LQKENI. CDR3 DNA: TGTGCCAGCTCACCGGGGACAGAAGCCTACGAGCAGTACTTC. As protein: CASSPGTEAYEQYF. The complete variable domain, with remaining parts taken from reference TRBV18 and TRBJ2-7, reads NAGVMQNPRHLVRRRGQEARLRCSPMKGHSHVYWYRQLPEEGLKFMVYLQKENIIDESGMPKERFSAEFPKEGPSILRIQQVVRGDSAAYFCASSPGTEAYEQYFGPGTRLTVT.

The J gene is TRBJ2-7, the V gene TRBV2; 8 nucleotides agree with TRBD2. V shed 6 bases, J shed 0 bases, and the junction held 4 bases outside the gene matches. The CDR3 totals 14 residues. CDR1 is SNHLY and CDR2 is FYNNEI in the germline V gene. The CDR3 DNA reads as TGTGCCAGCAGACTAGCGGAAAGCTCCTACGAGCAGTACTTC. Encoded protein: CASRLAESSYEQYF.

The CDR3 region is CASSLVRDRPEAFF. The CDR3 DNA reads as TGTGCCAGCAGTTTAGTTCGGGACAGGCCTGAAGCTTTCTTT. The rearrangement joins TRBV28 to TRBJ1-1; 8 nucleotides align to TRBD1. CDR1 MDHEN and CDR2 SYDVKM come from the germline V gene. V lost 2 bases and J lost 6; bases outside the gene matches: 5. The CDR3 runs 14 residues.

V is TRBV28 and J is TRBJ2-1, with 7 bases that match TRBD1. The V and J ends lost 7 bases and 0 bases, in that order; junction bases with no gene match: 6. This CDR3 comprises 15 residues. Looked up from germline, CDR1 is MDHEN and CDR2 is SYDVKM. In DNA form, the CDR3 reads TGTGCCAGCACAGGGGGACAAGGCTCCTACAATGAGCAGTTCTTC. This encodes CASTGGQGSYNEQFF.

The chain has TRBV3-1 (or the pseudogene TRBV3-2) and TRBJ2-5; TRBD1 might be the D (6 bases). The CDR3 extends over 19 amino acids. CDR1 LGHDT and CDR2 YNNKEL come from the germline V gene (reference sequence). V lost 1 base, J lost 5 bases, and 26 bases lay in between. In DNA form, the CDR3 reads TGTGCCAGCAGCCAAGCCCCTAGGAGAACAGCCAGGGGCACGGAGACCCAGTACTTC. As protein: CASSQAPRRTARGTETQYF.

This clone showed up just a few times. This sequence joins TRBV14 and TRBJ2-7, with D tentatively TRBD2 (5 bases). This CDR3 contains 16 residues. With 1 base removed from V and 0 bases from J, the gap between germline ends came to 13 bases. Germline V gives CDR1 SGHDN, CDR2 FVKESK. CDR3 protein: CASSQGLRVSSYEQYF. CDR3 sequence (DNA): TGTGCCAGCAGCCAAGGACTACGGGTGAGCTCCTACGAGCAGTACTTC.